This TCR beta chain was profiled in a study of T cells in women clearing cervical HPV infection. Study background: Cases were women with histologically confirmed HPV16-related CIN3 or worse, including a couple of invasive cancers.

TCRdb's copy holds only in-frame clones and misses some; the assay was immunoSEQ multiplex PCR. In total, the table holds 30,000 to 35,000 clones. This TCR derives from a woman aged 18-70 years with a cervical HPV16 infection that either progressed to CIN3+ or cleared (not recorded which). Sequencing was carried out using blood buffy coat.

CDR3 amino acids: CASSEMTPRLAGGPRQETQYF. The DNA read from the CDR3 is TGCGCCAGCAGCGAAATGACGCCGAGACTAGCGGGAGGGCCTAGACAGGAGACC. V gene TRBV5-1 combines with J gene TRBJ2-5, with TRBD2 matching 14 bases. The read terminates 3 residues before the CDR3 end, so the remaining end is supplied by the germline J gene. Per germline, CDR1 SGHRS and CDR2 YFSETQ. Losses at the gene ends were 4 bases for V and 5 bases for J; bases not matched to a gene: 22. This CDR3 has 21 residues.